This T cell receptor beta chain was documented in a study of shared clonotypes between healthy human individuals. Study at large: Donor ages ranged 18 to 49 years: a couple of women, a few men.

The study's findings and limits: Non-shared clonotypes were found to have lower generation probabilities than the clonotypes that were shared by all four of the sorted-subset donors. As a rule, naive subsets had a larger estimated richness than memory subsets.

As for this clone: Its antigen is currently unknown.

Germline V lookup: CDR1 GTSNPN, CDR2 SVGIG (reference sequence). The CDR3 contains 12 residues. V gave up 4 bases and J gave up 2 bases, with 8 bases separating them. Profiling relied on immunoSEQ multiplex PCR, and the TCRdb table lists in-frame clones only, not all of them. The sample includes approximately 350,000 clones, 90% to 98% seen only once; the top ten take 0.32%. The specimen was memory CD8+ T cells sorted from blood. Subset defined: CD45RO+ cells pooled with CCR7-negative TemRA cells. This chain connects TRBV30 to TRBJ1-2; D gene uncertain. The TCR originated in a young man in good health. The CDR3 sequence: CAWTAANYGYTF. The CDR3, as DNA: TGTGCCTGGACGGCGGCCAACTATGGCTACACCTTC. Filled out from reference TRBV30 and TRBJ1-2, the complete variable domain reads SQTIHQWPATLVQPVGSPLSLECTVEGTSNPNLYWYRQAAGRGLQLLFYSVGIGQISSEVPQNLSASRPQDRQFILSSKKLLLSDSGFYLCAWTAANYGYTFGSGTRLTVV.